A selection of T cell receptor beta chains follows, all from one sample in a study of blood T cell repertoires in COVID-19. Assay: immunoSEQ multiplex PCR; the TCRdb copy retains only in-frame clones and omits some. The sample comprises about 130,000 clones, 86% of which are singletons, and about 4.4% rests with the top ten. The source material was PBMCs or T cells enriched from blood (not recorded which). The receptors were sampled from a middle-aged man who had recovered from COVID-19. Each CDR3 is given with its conserved first and last residue. D genes are given only for firm matches. The listing skips clone size in some rows; elsewhere it reads once, few, many or a size class.

clone_size d_call j_call v_call cdr3_aa cdr3_nt
few - TRBJ1-5 TRBV18 CASSPGAGDQPQHF TGTGCCAGCTCACCGGGAGCGGGTGATCAGCCCCAGCATTTT
- TRBD1 TRBJ1-2 TRBV3-1/TRBV3-2 CASRPGQGARGYTF TGTGCCAGCAGACCAGGACAGGGGGCGAGGGGCTACACCTTC
- - TRBJ2-2 TRBV5-1 CASSLAQGSDTGELFF TGCGCCAGCAGCTTGGCCCAGGGGAGCGACACCGGGGAGCTGTTTTTT
few - TRBJ1-5 TRBV21-1 CASTEGAAAVAPQHF TGTGCCAGCACAGAAGGGGCAGCTGCGGTCGCGCCCCAGCATTTT
- TRBD2 TRBJ2-3 TRBV7-2 CASSGLAGTGDTQYF TGTGCCAGCAGCGGACTAGCGGGAACGGGCGATACGCAGTATTTT
- - TRBJ2-5 TRBV5-1 CASSFPWASPKETQYF TGCGCCAGCAGTTTTCCATGGGCCAGCCCGAAAGAGACCCAGTACTTC
- TRBD1 TRBJ2-7 TRBV4-1 CASSQEKTGVKTYEQYF TGCGCCAGCAGCCAAGAAAAGACAGGGGTCAAAACCTACGAGCAGTACTTC
once TRBD2 TRBJ2-3 TRBV7-2 CASSASGVSTDTQYF TGTGCCAGCAGCGCTAGCGGGGTTAGCACAGATACGCAGTATTTT
- TRBD1 TRBJ1-6 TRBV6-5 CASSSRQGGSPLHF TGTGCCAGCAGCTCTCGACAGGGTGGCTCACCCCTCCACTTT
- TRBD1 TRBJ2-5 TRBV4-3 CASSQGQGYQETQYF TGCGCCAGCAGCCAGGGACAGGGGTATCAAGAGACCCAGTACTTC
- TRBD2 TRBJ2-7 TRBV6-4 CASSGLAVYSSYEQYF TGTGCCAGCAGTGGACTAGCGGTTTACAGCTCCTACGAGCAGTACTTC
- TRBD1 TRBJ1-2 TRBV10-2 CASSGQGYGYTF TGCGCCAGCAGCGGACAGGGCTATGGCTACACCTTC
few - TRBJ2-7 TRBV13 CASSPPRHLSYEQYF TGTGCCAGCAGCCCTCCCCGACATCTATCCTACGAGCAGTACTTC
- - TRBJ1-5 TRBV2 CASSRQDSNQPQHF TGTGCCAGCAGTCGACAGGATAGCAATCAGCCCCAGCATTTT
once TRBD1 TRBJ1-6 TRBV5-8 CASSIGQGFRSPLHF TGTGCCAGCAGCATAGGACAGGGGTTTCGTTCACCCCTCCACTTT